What follows are 7 T cell receptor beta chains derived from one specimen sequenced in a study of blood T cell repertoires in COVID-19 (TCRdb year 2020). The library was made by the immunoSEQ multiplex PCR assay. Held by TCRdb, this immuneACCESS table contains in-frame sequences only and omits some clones. Under half of the omission traces to an unresolved V gene where checked; the cause of the rest is unknown. Counted in this sample were roughly 43,000 clones; approximately 85% of them appeared once. The top ten constitute 12% of the sample. The sequencing input was peripheral blood. These receptors all come from a human donor in a cohort sampled during active COVID-19.

CDR3 residues: CASSKVRSGRKNTEAFF. Here the CDR3 DNA reads TGTGCCAGCAGCAAAGTCCGATCGGGGAGGAAGAACACTGAAGCTTTCTTT. This chain connects TRBV21-1 to TRBJ1-1. TRBV21-1 is given as a pseudogene. CDR3 length: 17 amino acids.

The chain recombines TRBV20-1 with TRBJ2-7; D perhaps matches TRBD1 (5 bases). Germline V lookup: CDR1 DFQATT, CDR2 SNEGSKA (reference sequence). V lost 3 bases and J 6 bases, leaving 18 bases between the germline ends. This CDR3 is 14 amino acids long. Here the CDR3 DNA reads TGCAGTGCTAGTAACCAGGGCTCCTCTAGCGAGCAGTACTTC. The encoded protein is CSASNQGSSSEQYF.

The chain uses TRBV28 and TRBJ1-6, with a tentative D call TRBD1 (5 bases). Germline loops: CDR1 MDHEN, CDR2 SYDVKM. This CDR3 comprises 15 residues. The ends were cut back, 10 bases at V and 6 bases at J, with 19 bases in the middle. The CDR3 region has the DNA TGTGCCACCAGAAGATGGGGACTCACTAATTCACCCCTCCACTTT. Protein sequence: CATRRWGLTNSPLHF. Supplemented by reference TRBV28 and TRBJ1-6, the full variable domain reads DVKVTQSSRYLVKRTGEKVFLECVQDMDHENMFWYRQDPGLGLRLIYFSYDVKMKEKGDIPEGYSVSREKKERFSLILESASTNQTSMYLCATRRWGLTNSPLHFGNGTRLTVT.

J is TRBJ1-4 and V is TRBV9, with D possibly matching TRBD1 (6 bases). CDR3 size: 14 residues. Trimming cost V 2 bases and J 5 bases, with 10 bases left between them. In germline, CDR1 is SGDLS, CDR2 YYNGEE. The CDR3 here is CASSVHGQNEKLFF. The CDR3 DNA is TGTGCCAGCAGCGTCCACGGACAGAATGAAAAACTGTTTTTT.

The chain links TRBV13 to TRBJ2-7, with TRBD1 matching over 9 bases. V trimming: 2 bases; J trimming: 6 bases; junction bases outside the gene matches: 11. CDR3 size: 16 residues. In germline, CDR1 is PRHDT, CDR2 FYEKMQ (reference sequence). Here the CDR3 reads CASSLKAGTGYREQYF. CDR3 DNA: TGTGCCAGCAGCTTAAAAGCGGGGACAGGGTATCGCGAGCAGTACTTC. The full variable domain, with the rest looked up from reference TRBV13 and TRBJ2-7, is AAGVIQSPRHLIKEKRETATLKCYPIPRHDTVYWYQQGPGQDPQFLISFYEKMQSDKGSIPDRFSAQQFSDYHSELNMSSLELGDSALYFCASSLKAGTGYREQYFGPGTRLTVT.

This clone appeared a single time. The V gene is TRBV7-8, the J gene TRBJ1-3; D might be TRBD1 (6 bases). The CDR3 spans 19 residues. Germline CDR1 and CDR2: SGHVS and FQNEAQ. V lost 1 base, J lost 3 bases, and 22 bases lay in between. CDR3 bases: TGTGCCAGCAGCTTAGAGGCCCTAGTCACAGGGTCTTATGGAAACACCATATATTTT. Its protein is CASSLEALVTGSYGNTIYF.

This chain joins TRBV5-1 and TRBJ2-5; 12 bases align to TRBD1. CDR1 is SGHRS, CDR2 YFSETQ, per germline. V lost 3 bases, J lost 6 bases, and 6 bases stayed unmatched. This CDR3 is 15 amino acids long. The CDR3 DNA follows: TGCGCCAGCAGCTCAGGGACAGGGGGCGATAAGACCCAGTACTTC. This gives the protein CASSSGTGGDKTQYF.